Below, one T cell receptor (beta chain) is given with its context. Its target is not known. The data belong to a study of CD8+ T cells in alopecia areata. Notes on the study in general: Researchers reported that TCR sharing among patients proved less clear than in mice, possibly HLA-linked.

The germline V gene has CDR1 MNHEY and CDR2 SMNVEV (reference sequence). The CDR3 has 14 amino acids. V dropped 4 bases and J dropped 2 bases, with 12 bases sitting between them. Extracted RNA was reverse transcribed into cDNA, the sequencing template. Data came from immunoSEQ multiplex PCR; TCRdb stores just in-frame clones and leaves some out. The sample shows roughly 13,000 clones, 55% to 60% of them seen only once. As part of sample collection, lesional scalp punch biopsies and peripheral blood were taken from alopecia areata patients. This sequence was found in a human donor with alopecia areata. This rearrangement joins TRBV27 to TRBJ2-7, with unresolved D. The specimen was skin, collected at week 0. CDR3 bases: TGTGCCAGCAGTTCGGAAATTTTCCCCTACGAGCAGTACTTC. The encoded protein is CASSSEIFPYEQYF.